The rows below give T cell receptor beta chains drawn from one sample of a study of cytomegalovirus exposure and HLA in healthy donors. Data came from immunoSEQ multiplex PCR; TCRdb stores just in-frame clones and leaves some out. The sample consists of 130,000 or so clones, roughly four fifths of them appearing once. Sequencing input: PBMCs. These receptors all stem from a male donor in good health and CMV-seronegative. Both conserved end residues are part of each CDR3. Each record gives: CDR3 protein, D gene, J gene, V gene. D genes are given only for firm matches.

CDR3: CASSPTRGSNQPQHF
D: .
J: TRBJ1-5
V: TRBV28

CDR3: CASSLRGWEQYF
D: .
J: TRBJ2-7
V: TRBV28

CDR3: CASSTYPGGYNSPLHF
D: .
J: TRBJ1-6
V: TRBV11-2

CDR3: CASSIVRNSKNIQYF
D: .
J: TRBJ2-4
V: TRBV19

CDR3: CASSIGNRVTQYF
D: .
J: TRBJ2-5
V: TRBV13

CDR3: CASSLAQGQLFF
D: .
J: TRBJ1-4
V: TRBV7-8

CDR3: CASSQVSGQDYEQYF
D: TRBD1
J: TRBJ2-7
V: TRBV4-1

CDR3: CASSLQDNQPQHF
D: .
J: TRBJ1-5
V: TRBV7-2

CDR3: CASIHGAGAFTGELFF
D: TRBD2
J: TRBJ2-2
V: TRBV6-6

CDR3: CASSDSLADQPQHF
D: .
J: TRBJ1-5
V: TRBV2

CDR3: CATSREYRGPGANVLTF
D: TRBD1
J: TRBJ2-6
V: TRBV15